This is a list of T cell receptor beta chains from one sample in a study of shared clonotypes between healthy human individuals. The method was immunoSEQ multiplex PCR; TCRdb's version includes in-frame clones alone and lacks a portion of them. The sample lists about 2.3 million clones, roughly 93% seen once, with under 0.45% in the top ten. The sample taken for sequencing was naive CD4+ T cells from PBMCs. These receptors were taken from a man aged 18 to 30 in good health. Some clones in this sample may be carry-over from other donors' samples. The CDR3 runs from the conserved cysteine through the conserved F or W. D genes are given only for firm matches. Size is omitted from some rows. Given values are once, few, many or a class for expanded clones.

J gene	V gene	D gene	clone size	CDR3 DNA	CDR3 protein
TRBJ2-3	TRBV25-1	TRBD2	-	TGTGCCAGCAGCGCCGGGACTAGCGGGACGGCAAGCACAGATACGCAGTATTTT	CASSAGTSGTASTDTQYF
TRBJ2-5	TRBV7-6	-	-	TGTGCCAGCAGCCCCCTCTTCTTCCGGGAGTACCAAGAGACCCAGTACTTC	CASSPLFFREYQETQYF
TRBJ1-1	TRBV4-3	-	-	TGCGCCAGCAGCCAAGATAGGCGCACTGAAGCTTTCTTT	CASSQDRRTEAFF
TRBJ2-7	TRBV9	TRBD2	-	TGTGCCAGCAGCCCTGGGACTAGCGAAACTCAAGAGCAGTACTTC	CASSPGTSETQEQYF
TRBJ1-2	TRBV5-1	TRBD1	-	TGCGCCAGCAGCAGGGGACAGGGGGACTATGGCTACACCTTC	CASSRGQGDYGYTF
TRBJ2-7	TRBV7-3	-	-	TGTGCCAGCAGCTTAGGCCAGGGGGGCTCAGGAAAGCAGTACTTC	CASSLGQGGSGKQYF
TRBJ2-5	TRBV5-8	TRBD2	-	TGTGCCAGCAGCCTGGGACTAGCGGGAGAAGAGACCCAGTACTTC	CASSLGLAGEETQYF
TRBJ2-4	TRBV27	-	-	TGTGCCAGCAAGTTCCAGTTTGCTAGCATTCAGTACTTC	CASKFQFASIQYF
TRBJ2-1	TRBV28	TRBD2	-	TGTGCCAGCAGTTTTAGCGGGCAGTCCTACAATGAGCAGTTCTTC	CASSFSGQSYNEQFF
TRBJ1-2	TRBV6-1	-	-	TGTGCCAGCAGTCCCACAACCCACTATGGCTACACCTTC	CASSPTTHYGYTF
TRBJ2-1	TRBV29-1	-	-	TGCAGCGTTGAAGATCAAAAAGCCTACAATGAGCAGTTCTTC	CSVEDQKAYNEQFF
TRBJ1-5	TRBV6-5	-	-	TGTGCCAGCTTGGGCAGGGATGGCAATCAGCCCCAGCATTTT	CASLGRDGNQPQHF
TRBJ2-7	TRBV7-2	-	-	TGTGCCAGCAGCTTAAAAGGGATGGGGTACGAGCAGTACTTC	CASSLKGMGYEQYF
TRBJ1-3	TRBV18	-	-	TGTGCCAGCTCCCAACAGGGAGGTGCTGGAAACACCATATATTTT	CASSQQGGAGNTIYF
TRBJ2-2	TRBV11-2	-	-	TGTGCCAGCAGCCGAGGGGGGCGCACCGGGGAGCTGTTTTTT	CASSRGGRTGELFF
TRBJ2-1	TRBV7-3	-	-	TGTGCCAGCAGAAAGACAGCGAACAATGAGCAGTTCTTC	CASRKTANNEQFF
TRBJ2-1	TRBV18	TRBD2	-	TGTGCCAGCTCAGCCATAGCGGGAGTCATCCTCAATGAGCAGTTCTTC	CASSAIAGVILNEQFF
TRBJ2-7	TRBV7-9	-	-	TGTGCCAGCAGCCCCGGTGCCGGGTCCGTCTACGAGCAGTACTTC	CASSPGAGSVYEQYF
TRBJ2-5	TRBV5-1	TRBD2	-	TGCGCCAGCAGCTGGCTAGCGGGACAGGAGACCCAGTACTTC	CASSWLAGQETQYF
TRBJ2-4	TRBV5-5	-	-	TGTGCCAGCAGCTTGGCGGAGGGACGGCTGGGGCACATTCAGTACTTC	CASSLAEGRLGHIQYF
TRBJ2-1	TRBV10-3	-	-	TGTGCCTCCGGGGGCGGCCCGAGCTCCTACAATGAGCAGTTCTTC	CASGGGPSSYNEQFF
TRBJ2-2	TRBV6-5	-	-	TGTGCCAGCAGTTACTGGGCAGGGCAAGGCGGGGAGCTGTTTTTT	CASSYWAGQGGELFF
TRBJ1-1	TRBV27	TRBD1	-	TGTGCCAGCAGTCTTCCGGGGACAGCCATCGGTGAAGCTTTCTTT	CASSLPGTAIGEAFF
TRBJ1-1	TRBV27	TRBD1	-	TGTGCCAGCAGGCCGCTTCAGGGGGTGAAGGAGGGTGAAGCTTTCTTT	CASRPLQGVKEGEAFF
TRBJ2-7	TRBV19	-	-	TGTGCCAGTAGTATTCTTCCCGGGAGCAGGGGGGACCGCGAGCAGTACTTC	CASSILPGSRGDREQYF
TRBJ2-3	TRBV2	TRBD1	once	TGTGCCAGCAAAGACAGGGCAGATACGCAGTATTTT	CASKDRADTQYF
TRBJ2-2	TRBV5-1	-	-	TGCGCCAGCAGCTTGGTGGCGAACACCGGGGAGCTGTTTTTT	CASSLVANTGELFF
TRBJ2-1	TRBV11-1	-	-	TGTGCCAGCAGCCGACGGATAATGGCGGCGGCCTTCGATGAGCAGTTCTTC	CASSRRIMAAAFDEQFF
TRBJ1-2	TRBV4-1	TRBD1	-	TGCGCCAGCAGCCAATCAAATCCCGGACAGGACTATGGCTACACCTTC	CASSQSNPGQDYGYTF
TRBJ1-2	TRBV2	-	-	TGTGCCAGCAGGTCAGGGGATAACTATGGCTACACCTTC	CASRSGDNYGYTF
TRBJ1-2	TRBV5-6	-	once	TGTGCCACCTCGTCGGTGGTCTCCGGAGGCTATGGCTACACCTTC	CATSSVVSGGYGYTF
TRBJ1-3	TRBV18	-	-	TGTGCCAGCTCTCAATCAGGTGCCTCTGGAAACACCATATATTTT	CASSQSGASGNTIYF
TRBJ1-1	TRBV19	-	few	TGTGCCAGTAGTACTCGGGGGGAGAACACTGAAGCTTTCTTT	CASSTRGENTEAFF
TRBJ2-5	TRBV7-9	TRBD1	-	TGTGCCAGCAGCTTAGACGGGACAGGGAGCCAAGAGACCCAGTACTTC	CASSLDGTGSQETQYF
TRBJ1-2	TRBV6-5	-	-	TGTGCCAGCAGTCGGGACGGAGCCTATGGCTACACCTTC	CASSRDGAYGYTF
TRBJ1-5	TRBV2	-	-	TGTGCCAGCAGTGTTCCTCCAGGGCGCAATCAGCCCCAGCATTTT	CASSVPPGRNQPQHF
TRBJ1-1	TRBV5-4	-	-	TGTGCCAGCAGCTTGAGGGGCGCGGGGAACACTGAAGCTTTCTTT	CASSLRGAGNTEAFF
TRBJ2-3	TRBV6-4	TRBD1	once	TGTGCCAGCAGTCCTGACAGGGCCGGGGATACGCAGTATTTT	CASSPDRAGDTQYF
TRBJ2-2	TRBV14	-	-	TGTGCCAGCAGCCAAGCACGGAACACCGGGGAGCTGTTTTTT	CASSQARNTGELFF
TRBJ2-7	TRBV18	-	-	TGTGCCAGCTCACCAGTTTTAGGCGCCCAGGACGAGCAGTACTTC	CASSPVLGAQDEQYF
TRBJ2-7	TRBV6-6	TRBD1	-	TGTGCCAGCAGACTACCGGGACAGCGAGGGGAGCAGTACTTC	CASRLPGQRGEQYF
TRBJ1-5	TRBV19	-	-	TGTGCCAGTAGCCTCAGGGCGGCTCAGCCCCAGCATTTT	CASSLRAAQPQHF
TRBJ1-3	TRBV18	-	-	TGTGCCAGCTCACCAGGGGCGCCGGCTGGAAACACCATATATTTT	CASSPGAPAGNTIYF
TRBJ2-1	TRBV9	-	-	TGTGCCAGCAGCCCCCCTAACAGCCATGAGCAGTTCTTC	CASSPPNSHEQFF
TRBJ2-7	TRBV28	-	-	TGTGCCAGCAGTTTATGGCAGGGGGGGTACGAGCAGTACTTC	CASSLWQGGYEQYF
TRBJ2-1	TRBV11-2	TRBD2	-	TGTGCCAGCAGCCGGACTAGCGGGAGCCCAAATGAGCAGTTCTTC	CASSRTSGSPNEQFF
TRBJ2-5	TRBV6-1	-	-	TGTGCCAGCAGTGAAGGGGGATGGGGAGAGACCCAGTACTTC	CASSEGGWGETQYF
TRBJ1-5	TRBV7-2	-	-	TGTGCCAGCAGTCCGGGAGGGTGGAATCAGCCCCAGCATTTT	CASSPGGWNQPQHF
TRBJ2-6	TRBV2	-	-	TGTGCCAGCAGTCCGACTTCTTTCACCGTACGTGGGGCCAACGTCCTGACTTTC	CASSPTSFTVRGANVLTF
TRBJ2-3	TRBV7-3	-	-	TGTGCCAGCAGCTTAAATTCGGCAGATACGCAGTATTTT	CASSLNSADTQYF
TRBJ2-1	TRBV5-1	TRBD2	once	TGCGCCAGCAGCTTGGATCCAGCGGGAACCAATGAGCAGTTCTTC	CASSLDPAGTNEQFF
TRBJ1-2	TRBV28	TRBD1	-	TGTGCCAGCAGTTTTCAAGGGCAGGGGGCGCGAGTCCACTACACCTTC	CASSFQGQGARVHYTF
TRBJ1-2	TRBV6-6	TRBD1	-	TGTGCCAGCAGTTCACAGGGGGGTGGCTACACCTTC	CASSSQGGGYTF